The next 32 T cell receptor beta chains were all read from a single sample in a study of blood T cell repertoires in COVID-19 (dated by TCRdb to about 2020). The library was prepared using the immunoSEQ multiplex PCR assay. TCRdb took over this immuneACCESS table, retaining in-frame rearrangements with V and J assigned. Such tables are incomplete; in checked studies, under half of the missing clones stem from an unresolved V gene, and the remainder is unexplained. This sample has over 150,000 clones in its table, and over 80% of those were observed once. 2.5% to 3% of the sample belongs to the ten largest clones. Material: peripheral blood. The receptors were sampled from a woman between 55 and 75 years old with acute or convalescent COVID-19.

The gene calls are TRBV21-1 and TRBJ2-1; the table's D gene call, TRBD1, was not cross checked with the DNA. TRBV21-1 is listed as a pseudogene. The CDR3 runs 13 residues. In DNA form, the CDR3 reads TGTGCCAGCAGCAACAGGGTGCAGTGTGAGCAGTTCTTC. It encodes CASSNRVQCEQFF.

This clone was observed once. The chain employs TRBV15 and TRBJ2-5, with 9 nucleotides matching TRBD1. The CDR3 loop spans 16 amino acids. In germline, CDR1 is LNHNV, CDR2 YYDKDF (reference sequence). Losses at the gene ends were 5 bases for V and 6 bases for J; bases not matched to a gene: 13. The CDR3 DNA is TGTGCCACCAGCCCGGCGGGACAGGGCAGAATACAGACCCAGTACTTC. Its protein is CATSPAGQGRIQTQYF.

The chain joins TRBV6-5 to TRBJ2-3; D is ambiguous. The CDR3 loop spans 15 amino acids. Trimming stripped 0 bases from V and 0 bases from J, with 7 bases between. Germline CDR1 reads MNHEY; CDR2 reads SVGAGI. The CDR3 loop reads CASSYSPTSTDTQYF. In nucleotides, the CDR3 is TGTGCCAGCAGTTACTCCCCGACTAGCACAGATACGCAGTATTTT.

The DNA of the CDR3 is TGCGCCAGCAGGCGACTAGCGGGGGGCCTGGATACGCAGTATTTT. Protein product: CASRRLAGGLDTQYF. This chain uses TRBV5-1 with TRBJ2-3, with 13 positions matching TRBD2. This CDR3 has 15 amino acids. J lost 6 bases, V lost 5 bases, and 6 bases had no gene match. Germline V lookup: CDR1 SGHRS, CDR2 YFSETQ. The whole variable domain, remainder taken from reference TRBV5-1 and TRBJ2-3, is KAGVTQTPRYLIKTRGQQVTLSCSPISGHRSVSWYQQTPGQGLQFLFEYFSETQRNKGNFPGRFSGRQFSNSRSEMNVSTLELGDSALYLCASRRLAGGLDTQYFGPGTRLTVL.

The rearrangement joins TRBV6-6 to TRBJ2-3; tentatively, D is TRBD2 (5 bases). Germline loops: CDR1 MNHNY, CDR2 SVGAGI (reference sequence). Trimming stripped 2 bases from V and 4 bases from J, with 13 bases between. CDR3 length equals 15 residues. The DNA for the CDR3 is TGTGCCAGCAGTTACCCAACAACCGGGGCAGATACGCAGTATTTT. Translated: CASSYPTTGADTQYF.

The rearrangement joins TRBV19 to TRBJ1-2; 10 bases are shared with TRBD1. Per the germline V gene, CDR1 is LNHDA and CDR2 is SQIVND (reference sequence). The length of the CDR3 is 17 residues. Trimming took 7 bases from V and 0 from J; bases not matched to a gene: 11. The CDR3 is CASTSSRDRGTNYGYTF. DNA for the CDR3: TGTGCCAGTACCTCATCCCGGGACAGGGGTACTAACTATGGCTACACCTTC.

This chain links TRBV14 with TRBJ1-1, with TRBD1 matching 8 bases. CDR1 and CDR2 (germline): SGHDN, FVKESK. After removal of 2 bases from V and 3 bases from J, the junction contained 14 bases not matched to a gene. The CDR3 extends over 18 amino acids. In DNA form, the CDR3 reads TGTGCCAGCAGCCAATTTACAATTTTACAGGGGGGGGACACTGAAGCTTTCTTT. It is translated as CASSQFTILQGGDTEAFF.

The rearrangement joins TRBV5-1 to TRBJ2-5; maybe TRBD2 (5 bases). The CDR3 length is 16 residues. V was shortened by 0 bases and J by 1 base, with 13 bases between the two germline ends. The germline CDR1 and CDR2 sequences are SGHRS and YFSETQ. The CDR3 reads CASSLARGIGQETQYF. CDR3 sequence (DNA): TGCGCCAGCAGCTTGGCCCGGGGAATTGGCCAAGAGACCCAGTACTTC.

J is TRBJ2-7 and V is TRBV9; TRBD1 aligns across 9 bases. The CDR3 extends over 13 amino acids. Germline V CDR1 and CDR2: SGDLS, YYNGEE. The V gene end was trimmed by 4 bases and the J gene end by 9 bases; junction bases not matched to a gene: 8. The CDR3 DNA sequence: TGTGCCAGCAGCCCCCGGGACAGGGTGGCGCAGTACTTC. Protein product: CASSPRDRVAQYF.

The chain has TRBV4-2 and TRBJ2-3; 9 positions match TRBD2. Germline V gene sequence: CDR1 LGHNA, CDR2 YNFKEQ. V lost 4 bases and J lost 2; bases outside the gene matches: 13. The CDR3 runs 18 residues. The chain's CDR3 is CASSPSVGSSGDTDTQYF. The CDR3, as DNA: TGTGCCAGCAGCCCAAGCGTGGGGTCTAGCGGGGACACAGATACGCAGTATTTT.

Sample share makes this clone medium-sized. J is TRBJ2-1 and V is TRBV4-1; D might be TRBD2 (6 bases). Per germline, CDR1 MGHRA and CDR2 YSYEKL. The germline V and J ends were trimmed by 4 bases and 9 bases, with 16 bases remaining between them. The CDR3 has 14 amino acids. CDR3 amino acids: CASSPSGRGGEQFF. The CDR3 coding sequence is TGCGCCAGCAGCCCCTCCGGGCGGGGCGGTGAGCAGTTCTTC.

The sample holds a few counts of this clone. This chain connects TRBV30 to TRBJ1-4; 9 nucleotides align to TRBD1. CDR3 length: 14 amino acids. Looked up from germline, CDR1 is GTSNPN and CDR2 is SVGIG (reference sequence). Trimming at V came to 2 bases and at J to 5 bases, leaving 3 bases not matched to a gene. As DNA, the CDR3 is TGTGCCTGGAGTCTAGGGACAGGGAATGAAAAACTGTTTTTT. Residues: CAWSLGTGNEKLFF.

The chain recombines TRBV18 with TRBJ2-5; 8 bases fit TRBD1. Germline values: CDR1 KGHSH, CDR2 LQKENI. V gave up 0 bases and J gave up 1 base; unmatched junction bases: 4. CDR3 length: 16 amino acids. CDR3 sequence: CASSPPWTGLQETQYF. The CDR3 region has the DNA TGTGCCAGCTCACCACCCTGGACAGGGCTCCAAGAGACCCAGTACTTC.

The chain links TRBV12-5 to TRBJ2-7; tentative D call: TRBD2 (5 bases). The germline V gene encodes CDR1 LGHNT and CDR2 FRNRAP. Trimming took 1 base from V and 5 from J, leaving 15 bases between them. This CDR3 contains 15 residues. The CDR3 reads CASGLDLPLGNEQYF. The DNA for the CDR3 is TGTGCTAGTGGTTTGGACCTTCCTCTCGGGAACGAGCAGTACTTC.

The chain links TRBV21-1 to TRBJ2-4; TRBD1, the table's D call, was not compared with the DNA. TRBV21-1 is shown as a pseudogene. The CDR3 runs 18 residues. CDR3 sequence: CASSPAGTGAIAKNIQYF. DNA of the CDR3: TGTGCCAGCAGCCCCGCCGGGACAGGGGCGATAGCCAAAAACATTCAGTACTTC.

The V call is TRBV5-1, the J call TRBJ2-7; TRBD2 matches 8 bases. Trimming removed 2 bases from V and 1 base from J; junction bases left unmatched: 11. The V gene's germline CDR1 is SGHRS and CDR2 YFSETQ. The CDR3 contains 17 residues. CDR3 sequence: CASSFRVASGGSYEQYF. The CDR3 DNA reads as TGCGCCAGCAGCTTCCGAGTGGCCAGCGGGGGTTCCTACGAGCAGTACTTC.

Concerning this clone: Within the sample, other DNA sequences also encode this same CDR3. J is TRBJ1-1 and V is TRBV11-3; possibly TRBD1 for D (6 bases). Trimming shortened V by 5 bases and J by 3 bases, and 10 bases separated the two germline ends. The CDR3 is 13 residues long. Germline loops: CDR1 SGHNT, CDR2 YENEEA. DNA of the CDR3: TGTGCCAGCAGCCTACAGGGATACACTGAAGCTTTCTTT. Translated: CASSLQGYTEAFF.

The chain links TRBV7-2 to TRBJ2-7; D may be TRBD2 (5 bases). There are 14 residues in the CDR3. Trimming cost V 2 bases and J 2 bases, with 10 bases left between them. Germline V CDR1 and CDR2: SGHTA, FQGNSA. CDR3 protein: CASSLQSGTYEQYF. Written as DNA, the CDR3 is TGTGCCAGCAGCTTACAAAGCGGCACCTACGAGCAGTACTTC.

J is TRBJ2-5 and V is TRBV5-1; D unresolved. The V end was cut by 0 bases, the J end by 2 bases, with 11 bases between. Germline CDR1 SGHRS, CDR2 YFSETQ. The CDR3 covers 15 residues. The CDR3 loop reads CASSLVNSLQETQYF. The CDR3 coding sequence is TGCGCCAGCAGCTTGGTAAATAGCCTTCAAGAGACCCAGTACTTC.

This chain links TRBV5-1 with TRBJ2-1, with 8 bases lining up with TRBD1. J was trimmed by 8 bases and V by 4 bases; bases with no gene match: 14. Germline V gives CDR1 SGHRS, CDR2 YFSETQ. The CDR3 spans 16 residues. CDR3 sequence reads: CASSPYGQGYNHEQFF. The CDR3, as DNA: TGCGCCAGCAGCCCTTACGGACAGGGATATAACCATGAGCAGTTCTTC.

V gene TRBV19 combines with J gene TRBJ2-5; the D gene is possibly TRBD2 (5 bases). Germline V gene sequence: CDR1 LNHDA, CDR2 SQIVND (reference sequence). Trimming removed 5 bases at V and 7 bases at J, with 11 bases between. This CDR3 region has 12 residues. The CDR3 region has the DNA TGTGCCAGTAGTCCTGAGAGGGCGACCCAGTACTTC. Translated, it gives CASSPERATQYF.

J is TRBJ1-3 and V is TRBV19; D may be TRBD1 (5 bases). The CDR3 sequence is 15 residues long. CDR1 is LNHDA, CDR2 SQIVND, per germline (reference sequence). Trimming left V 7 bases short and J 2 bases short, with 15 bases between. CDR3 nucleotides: TGTGCCAGTACCATCCAGGGAACCACTGGAAACACCATATATTTT. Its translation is CASTIQGTTGNTIYF.

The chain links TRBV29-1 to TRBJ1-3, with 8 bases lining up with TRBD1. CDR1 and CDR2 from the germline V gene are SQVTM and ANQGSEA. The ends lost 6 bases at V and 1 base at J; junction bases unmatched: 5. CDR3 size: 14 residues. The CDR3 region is CSVLQGASGNTIYF. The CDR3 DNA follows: TGCAGCGTCCTGCAGGGGGCTTCTGGAAACACCATATATTTT.

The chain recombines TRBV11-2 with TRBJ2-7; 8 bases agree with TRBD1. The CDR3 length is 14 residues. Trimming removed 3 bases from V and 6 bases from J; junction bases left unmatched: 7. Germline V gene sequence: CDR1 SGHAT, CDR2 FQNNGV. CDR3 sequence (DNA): TGTGCCAGCAGCTTGGGGACAGGACGAGGCGAGCAGTACTTC. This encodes CASSLGTGRGEQYF.

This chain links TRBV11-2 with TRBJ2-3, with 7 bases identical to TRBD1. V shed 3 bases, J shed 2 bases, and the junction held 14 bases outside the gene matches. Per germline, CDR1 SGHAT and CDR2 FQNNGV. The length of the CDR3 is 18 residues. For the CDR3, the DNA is TGTGCCAGCAGCTTCCCCCCATTCGGACAGGTGAACACAGATACGCAGTATTTT. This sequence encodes CASSFPPFGQVNTDTQYF.

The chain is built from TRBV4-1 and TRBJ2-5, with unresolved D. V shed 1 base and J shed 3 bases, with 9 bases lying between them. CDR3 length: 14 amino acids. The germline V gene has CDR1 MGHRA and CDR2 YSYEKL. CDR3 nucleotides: TGCGCCAGCAGCCAAGTAAACTTGGAAGAGACCCAGTACTTC. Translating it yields CASSQVNLEETQYF.

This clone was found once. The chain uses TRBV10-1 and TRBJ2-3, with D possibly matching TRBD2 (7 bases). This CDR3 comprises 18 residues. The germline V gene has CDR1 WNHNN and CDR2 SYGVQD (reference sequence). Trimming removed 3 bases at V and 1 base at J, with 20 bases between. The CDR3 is CASSERGGPGRGTDTQYF. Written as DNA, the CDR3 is TGCGCCAGCAGTGAAAGGGGGGGGCCGGGACGAGGCACAGATACGCAGTATTTT.

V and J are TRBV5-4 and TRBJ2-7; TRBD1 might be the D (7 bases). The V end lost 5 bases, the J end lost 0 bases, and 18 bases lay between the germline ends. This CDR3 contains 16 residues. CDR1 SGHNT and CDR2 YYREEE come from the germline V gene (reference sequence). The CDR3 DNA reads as TGTGCCAGCAGTTACCCAGGGGGGCGAGGCTCCTACGAGCAGTACTTC. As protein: CASSYPGGRGSYEQYF. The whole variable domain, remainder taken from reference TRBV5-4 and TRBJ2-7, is ETGVTQSPTHLIKTRGQQVTLRCSSQSGHNTVSWYQQALGQGPQFIFQYYREEENGRGNFPPRFSGLQFPNYSSELNVNALELDDSALYLCASSYPGGRGSYEQYFGPGTRLTVT.

The CDR3 nucleotides are TGTGCCAGCAGTTGGACAGGGGCCCGCACAGATACGCAGTATTTT. Residues: CASSWTGARTDTQYF. The J gene is TRBJ2-3, the V gene TRBV6-5; TRBD1 matches at 9 bases. V lost 4 bases and J lost 1; bases outside the gene matches: 3. In germline, CDR1 is MNHEY, CDR2 SVGAGI. This CDR3 contains 15 residues.

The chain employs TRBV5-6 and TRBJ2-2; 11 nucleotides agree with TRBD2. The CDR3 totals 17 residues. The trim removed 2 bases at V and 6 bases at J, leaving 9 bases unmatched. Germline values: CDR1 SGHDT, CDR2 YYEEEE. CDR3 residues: CASSLFPSGGSAGELFF. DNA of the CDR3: TGTGCCAGCAGCTTATTTCCTAGCGGGGGGAGCGCCGGGGAGCTGTTTTTT.

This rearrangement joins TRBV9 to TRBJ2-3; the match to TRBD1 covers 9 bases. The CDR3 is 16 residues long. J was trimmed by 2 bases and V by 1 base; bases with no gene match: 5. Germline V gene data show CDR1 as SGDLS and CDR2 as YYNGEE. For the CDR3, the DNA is TGTGCCAGCAGCGTATACAGGGGGCTCACCACAGATACGCAGTATTTT. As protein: CASSVYRGLTTDTQYF.

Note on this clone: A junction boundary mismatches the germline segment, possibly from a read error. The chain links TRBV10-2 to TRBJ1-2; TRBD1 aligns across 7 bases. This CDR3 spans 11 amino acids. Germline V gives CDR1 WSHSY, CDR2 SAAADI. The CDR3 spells CASSLGGTVNF. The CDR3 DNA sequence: TGCGCCAGCAGCTTAGGGGGGACAGTTAACTTC.